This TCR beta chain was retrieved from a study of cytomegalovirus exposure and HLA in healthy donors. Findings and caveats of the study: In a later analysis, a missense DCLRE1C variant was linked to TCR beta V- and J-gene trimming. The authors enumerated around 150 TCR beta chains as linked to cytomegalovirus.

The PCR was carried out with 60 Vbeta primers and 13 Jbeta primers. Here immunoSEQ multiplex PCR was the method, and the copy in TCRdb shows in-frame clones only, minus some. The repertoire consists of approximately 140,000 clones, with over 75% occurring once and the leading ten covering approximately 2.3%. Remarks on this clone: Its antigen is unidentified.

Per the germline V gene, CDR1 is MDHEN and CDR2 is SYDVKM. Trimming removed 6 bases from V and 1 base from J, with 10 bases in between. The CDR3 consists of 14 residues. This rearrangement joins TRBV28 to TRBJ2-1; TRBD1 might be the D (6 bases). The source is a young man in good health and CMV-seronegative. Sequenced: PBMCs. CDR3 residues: CASSTGQSYNEQFF. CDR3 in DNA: TGTGCCAGCAGCACCGGACAGTCCTACAATGAGCAGTTCTTC.